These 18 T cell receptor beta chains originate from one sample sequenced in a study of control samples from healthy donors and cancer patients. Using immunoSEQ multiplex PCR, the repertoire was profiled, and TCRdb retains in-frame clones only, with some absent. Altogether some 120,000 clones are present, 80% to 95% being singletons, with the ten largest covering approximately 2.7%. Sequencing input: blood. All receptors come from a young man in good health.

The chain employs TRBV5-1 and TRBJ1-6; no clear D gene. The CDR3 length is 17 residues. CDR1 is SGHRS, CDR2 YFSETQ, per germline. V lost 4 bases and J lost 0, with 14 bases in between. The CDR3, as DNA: TGCGCCAGCAGCGAACGACCAACAAGCTCCTATAATTCACCCCTCCACTTT. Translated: CASSERPTSSYNSPLHF.

CDR3 in amino acids: CATSDSGNRGETQYF. The CDR3 DNA reads TGTGCCACCAGTGATTCCGGTAACAGGGGCGAGACCCAGTACTTC. The chain combines TRBV24-1 with TRBJ2-5, with 7 bases matching TRBD1. The CDR3 consists of 15 residues. Trimming cost V 2 bases and J 5 bases; bases outside gene matches: 7. Germline CDR1 KGHDR, CDR2 SFDVKD.

The CDR3 DNA follows: TGTGCCAGCAGCTTACCGGGACTAGGCCTTGATACGCAGTATTTT. This codes for CASSLPGLGLDTQYF. This rearrangement joins TRBV27 to TRBJ2-3, with 8 bases fitting TRBD2. Looked up from germline, CDR1 is MNHEY and CDR2 is SMNVEV (reference sequence). J was trimmed by 6 bases and V by 6 bases; bases with no gene match: 11. This CDR3 has 15 residues.

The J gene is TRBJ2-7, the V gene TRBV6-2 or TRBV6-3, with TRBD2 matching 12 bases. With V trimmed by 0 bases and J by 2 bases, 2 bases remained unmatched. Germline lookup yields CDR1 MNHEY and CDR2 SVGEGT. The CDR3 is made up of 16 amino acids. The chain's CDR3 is CASSYSRTSGTYEQYV. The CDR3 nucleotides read TGTGCCAGCAGTTACTCACGGACTAGCGGGACCTACGAGCAGTACGTC.

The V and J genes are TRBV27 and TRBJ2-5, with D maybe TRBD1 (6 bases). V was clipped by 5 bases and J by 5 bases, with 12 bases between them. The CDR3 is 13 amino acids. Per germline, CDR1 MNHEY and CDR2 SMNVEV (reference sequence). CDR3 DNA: TGTGCCAGCAGTACAAACAGGGAGGAGACCCAGTACTTC. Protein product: CASSTNREETQYF.

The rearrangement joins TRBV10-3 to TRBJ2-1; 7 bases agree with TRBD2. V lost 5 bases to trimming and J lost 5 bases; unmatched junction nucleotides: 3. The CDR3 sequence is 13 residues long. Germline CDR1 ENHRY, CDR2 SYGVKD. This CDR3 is CAISTAGDNEQFF. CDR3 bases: TGTGCCATCAGTACGGCGGGGGACAATGAGCAGTTCTTC.

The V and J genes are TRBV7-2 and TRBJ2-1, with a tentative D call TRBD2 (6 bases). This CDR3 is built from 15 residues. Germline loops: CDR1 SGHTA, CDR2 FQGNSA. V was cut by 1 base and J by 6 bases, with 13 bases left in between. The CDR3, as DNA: TGTGCCAGCAGCTTAGACGGAGGGCCTGCCAATGAGCAGTTCTTC. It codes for CASSLDGGPANEQFF. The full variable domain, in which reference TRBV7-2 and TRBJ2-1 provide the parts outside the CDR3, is GAGVSQSPSNKVTEKGKDVELRCDPISGHTALYWYRQSLGQGLEFLIYFQGNSAPDKSGLPSDRFSAERTGGSVSTLTIQRTQQEDSAVYLCASSLDGGPANEQFFGPGTRLTVL.

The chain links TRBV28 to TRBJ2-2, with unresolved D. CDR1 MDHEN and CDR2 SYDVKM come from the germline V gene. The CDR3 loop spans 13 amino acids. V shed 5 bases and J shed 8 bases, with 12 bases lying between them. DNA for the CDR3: TGTGCCAGCAGTCCCTCCATCCTTGGGGAGCTGTTTTTT. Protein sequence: CASSPSILGELFF. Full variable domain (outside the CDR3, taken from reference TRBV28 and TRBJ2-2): DVKVTQSSRYLVKRTGEKVFLECVQDMDHENMFWYRQDPGLGLRLIYFSYDVKMKEKGDIPEGYSVSREKKERFSLILESASTNQTSMYLCASSPSILGELFFGEGSRLTVL.

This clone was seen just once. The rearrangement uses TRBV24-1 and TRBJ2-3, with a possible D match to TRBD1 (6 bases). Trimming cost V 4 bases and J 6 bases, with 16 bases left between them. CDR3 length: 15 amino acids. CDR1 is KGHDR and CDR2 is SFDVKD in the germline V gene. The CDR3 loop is CATSDPGQLTDTQYF. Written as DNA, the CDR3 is TGTGCCACCAGTGACCCTGGACAGCTTACCGATACGCAGTATTTT.

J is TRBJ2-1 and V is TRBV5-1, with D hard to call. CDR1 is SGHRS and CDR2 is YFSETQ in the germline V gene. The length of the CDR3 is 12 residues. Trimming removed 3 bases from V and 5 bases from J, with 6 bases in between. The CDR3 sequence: CASSYPDNEQFF. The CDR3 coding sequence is TGCGCCAGCAGCTATCCGGACAATGAGCAGTTCTTC.

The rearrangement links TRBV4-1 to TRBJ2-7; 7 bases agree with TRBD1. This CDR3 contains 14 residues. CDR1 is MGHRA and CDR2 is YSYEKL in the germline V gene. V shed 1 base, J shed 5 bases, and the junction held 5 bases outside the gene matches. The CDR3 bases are TGCGCCAGCAGCCAAGTCGTAGGGGGCAACGAGCAGTACTTC. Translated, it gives CASSQVVGGNEQYF.

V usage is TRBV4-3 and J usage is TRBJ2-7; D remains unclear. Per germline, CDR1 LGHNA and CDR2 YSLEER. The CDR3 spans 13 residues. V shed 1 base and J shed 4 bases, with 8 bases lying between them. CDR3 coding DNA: TGCGCCAGCAGCCAAGGTCCGCCTTACGAGCAGTACGTC. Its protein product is CASSQGPPYEQYV.

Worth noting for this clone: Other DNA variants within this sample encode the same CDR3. CDR3 DNA sequence: TGTGCCAGCAGCCAAGATCTGGATCAGCCCCAGCATTTT. This gives the protein CASSQDLDQPQHF. The rearrangement joins TRBV3-1 (or the pseudogene TRBV3-2) to TRBJ1-5; D is ambiguous. This CDR3 region has 13 residues. CDR1 is LGHDT, CDR2 YNNKEL, per germline (reference sequence). The V and J ends lost 0 bases and 5 bases respectively, with 5 bases between them.

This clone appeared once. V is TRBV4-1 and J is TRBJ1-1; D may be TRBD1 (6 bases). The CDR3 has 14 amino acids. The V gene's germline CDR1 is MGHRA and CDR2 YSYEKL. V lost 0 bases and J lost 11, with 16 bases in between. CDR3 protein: CASSQEGARWGAFF. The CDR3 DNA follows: TGCGCCAGCAGCCAAGAGGGGGCGAGGTGGGGGGCTTTCTTT.

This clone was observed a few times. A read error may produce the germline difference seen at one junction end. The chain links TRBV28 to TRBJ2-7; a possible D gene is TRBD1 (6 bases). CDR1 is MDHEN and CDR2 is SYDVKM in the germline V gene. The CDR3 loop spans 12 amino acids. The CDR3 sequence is CASSLPQGKSIF. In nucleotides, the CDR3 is TGTGCCAGCAGTCTACCACAGGGAAAGTCGATTTTC.

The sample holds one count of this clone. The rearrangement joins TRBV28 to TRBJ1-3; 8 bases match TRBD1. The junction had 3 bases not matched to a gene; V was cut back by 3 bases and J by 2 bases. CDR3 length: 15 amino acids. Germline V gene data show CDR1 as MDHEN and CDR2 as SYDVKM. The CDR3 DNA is TGTGCCAGCAGTTTCCAGGGGGCGCCTGGAAACACCATATATTTT. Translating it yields CASSFQGAPGNTIYF.

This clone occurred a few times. CDR3 sequence reads: CASSPGPVSYNEQFF. CDR3 bases: TGTGCCAGCAGCCCCGGACCGGTTTCCTACAATGAGCAGTTCTTC. The chain links TRBV5-4 to TRBJ2-1; D is uncertain. The CDR3 is 15 residues long. V lost 4 bases and J 1 base, leaving 12 bases between the germline ends. From germline, CDR1 is SGHNT and CDR2 YYREEE (reference sequence).

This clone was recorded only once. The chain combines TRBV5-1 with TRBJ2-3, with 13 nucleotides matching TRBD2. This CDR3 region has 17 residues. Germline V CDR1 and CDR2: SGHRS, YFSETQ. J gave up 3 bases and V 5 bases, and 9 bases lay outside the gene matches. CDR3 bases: TGCGCCAGCAGGTTACTAGCGGGGGGGCCAGCAACAGATACGCAGTATTTT. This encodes CASRLLAGGPATDTQYF.